This T cell receptor beta chain was captured by sequencing in a study of cytomegalovirus exposure and HLA in healthy donors. General observations from the study: The study dropped some indistinguishable V segments, TRBV6-2 and TRBV6-3 among them.

With regard to this clone: Its antigen is unknown.

V was pared by 3 bases and J by 7 bases, with 10 bases between. CDR3 length: 13 amino acids. Germline CDR1 is MNHNY and CDR2 is SVGAGI (reference sequence). It was with 60 Vbeta and 13 Jbeta primers that the PCR ran. Data came from immunoSEQ multiplex PCR; TCRdb stores just in-frame clones and leaves some out. The data contain 150,000 to 200,000 clones, 65% to 85% of them seen just once; the ten biggest clones take up less than 6%. The chain uses TRBV6-6 and TRBJ1-5; D is uncertain. The clonotype originates from a woman in her twenties or thirties in good health and CMV-seropositive. Sample: PBMCs. This CDR3 reads CASSYSLRQPQHF. In DNA form, the CDR3 reads TGTGCCAGCAGTTATTCCCTCAGGCAGCCCCAGCATTTT.